The clone carrying this T cell receptor (beta chain) was found once. Its cognate antigen is unknown. This sample was taken from a study of shared clonotypes between healthy human individuals. The study's findings and limits: Sampling involved blood alone; tissue repertoires likely differ.

The table came from immunoSEQ multiplex PCR; TCRdb's copy has only in-frame clones and leaves some out. Counted here are about 1.1 million clones, about 84% occurring once; the ten biggest clones make up about 0.52%. The CDR3 is made up of 16 amino acids. Germline CDR1 and CDR2: KGHSH and LQKENI. Trimming shortened V by 0 bases and J by 4 bases, and 13 bases separated the two germline ends. The source is a man aged 18 to 29 in good health. Some clones in this sample may be carry-over from other donors' samples. The V gene is TRBV18, the J gene TRBJ1-3; D is unclear. The sample was memory CD4+ T cells from PBMCs. Documented subset: CD45RA-negative fraction. The CDR3 reads CASSPPGSRRGNTIYF. CDR3 nucleotides: TGTGCCAGCTCACCACCGGGATCCCGACGGGGAAACACCATATATTTT.